This entry lists 14 T cell receptor beta chains sequenced from one sample in a study of yellow fever vaccine responses in identical twins. A single record per CDR3 protein comes from TCRdb applying MiXCR to the RT-PCR reads. This table holds 30,000 to 35,000 distinct CDR3 sequences, more than 45% found once. This sample comprised T cells from blood (PBMCs), unsorted or a sorted subset (not recorded which), obtained before or after yellow fever vaccination (not recorded which). The receptor source for this set is a woman aged 18-29 years who received the yellow fever vaccine.

The chain links TRBV5-6 to TRBJ1-5; 9 bases align to TRBD1. J gave up 4 bases and V 0 bases, and 2 bases lay outside the gene matches. The germline V gene encodes CDR1 SGHDT and CDR2 YYEEEE. The CDR3 covers 15 residues. The CDR3 is CASSLGQGGNQPQHF. The CDR3, as DNA: TGTGCCAGCAGCTTGGGACAGGGGGGGAATCAGCCCCAGCATTTT. Complete variable domain (other parts from reference TRBV5-6 and TRBJ1-5): DAGVTQSPTHLIKTRGQQVTLRCSPKSGHDTVSWYQQALGQGPQFIFQYYEEEERQRGNFPDRFSGHQFPNYSSELNVNALLLGDSALYLCASSLGQGGNQPQHFGDGTRLSIL.

The rearrangement uses TRBV28 and TRBJ2-3; 8 bases fit TRBD1. There are 15 residues in the CDR3. Germline values: CDR1 MDHEN, CDR2 SYDVKM. Unmatched junction bases numbered 7, after V lost 5 bases and J lost 3 bases. The CDR3 region is CASSPQGAGTDTQYF. DNA for the CDR3: TGTGCCAGCAGTCCTCAGGGGGCTGGGACAGATACGCAGTATTTT.

This clonotype counts as medium-sized. This sequence joins TRBV24-1 and TRBJ2-1; 9 bases fit TRBD2. J gave up 7 bases and V 3 bases, and 9 bases lay outside the gene matches. The germline V gene has CDR1 KGHDR and CDR2 SFDVKD. The CDR3 spans 16 residues. CDR3 nucleotide sequence: TGTGCCACCAGTGATATTAGCGGGGGTTCGGAAAATGAGCAGTTCTTC. It is translated as CATSDISGGSENEQFF.

V and J are TRBV6-5 and TRBJ1-2, with no clear D. V lost 0 bases, J lost 4 bases, and 6 bases lay in between. Germline CDR1 reads MNHEY; CDR2 reads SVGAGI. This CDR3 is 13 amino acids long. CDR3 sequence (DNA): TGTGCCAGCAGTTACTCACGGGTCTATGGCTACACCTTC. Translation: CASSYSRVYGYTF.

The chain joins TRBV6-1 to TRBJ1-2; D call uncertain. The CDR3 totals 14 residues. V was cut by 7 bases and J by 3 bases, with 15 bases left in between. Germline CDR1 MNHNS, CDR2 SASEGT. The CDR3: CASTPGWFDYGYTF. CDR3 bases: TGTGCCAGCACTCCAGGTTGGTTCGACTATGGCTACACCTTC.

The genes are TRBV11-2 and TRBJ1-1; 7 nucleotides align to TRBD1. The CDR3 spans 15 residues. V trimming: 7 bases; J trimming: 0 bases; junction bases outside the gene matches: 8. Germline values: CDR1 SGHAT, CDR2 FQNNGV. In DNA form, the CDR3 reads TGTGCCAGCATCAAGGGGGCGAACTTGAACACTGAAGCTTTCTTT. Protein product: CASIKGANLNTEAFF. The full variable domain, rest sourced from reference TRBV11-2 and TRBJ1-1, is EAGVAQSPRYKIIEKRQSVAFWCNPISGHATLYWYQQILGQGPKLLIQFQNNGVVDDSQLPKDRFSAERLKGVDSTLKIQPAKLEDSAVYLCASIKGANLNTEAFFGQGTRLTVV.

The chain joins TRBV7-1 to TRBJ1-2, with 7 positions matching TRBD1. TRBV7-1 falls under the ORF class, with uncertain function. J was trimmed by 8 bases and V by 2 bases; bases with no gene match: 2. The CDR3 has 12 residues. CDR3 DNA sequence: TGTGCCAGCAGCTCAATGACAGGGGGCTACACCTTC. This sequence encodes CASSSMTGGYTF.

The CDR3 sequence: CASSYSLTYNEQFF. The CDR3 DNA is TGTGCCAGCAGTTACTCCCTCACCTACAATGAGCAGTTCTTC. The chain combines TRBV6-2 or TRBV6-3 with TRBJ2-1; D not certain. The CDR3 contains 14 residues. Germline V gene lookup returns CDR1 MNHEY and CDR2 SVGEGT. Trimming pared 0 bases from V and 2 bases from J, leaving 5 bases between.

The CDR3 sequence: CASSPPNTGGTEAFF. For the CDR3, the DNA is TGTGCCAGCTCACCACCGAATACGGGGGGCACTGAAGCTTTCTTT. The J gene is TRBJ1-1, the V gene TRBV18, with D maybe TRBD1 (5 bases). Trimming took 0 bases from V and 4 from J, leaving 12 bases between them. The germline V gene has CDR1 KGHSH and CDR2 LQKENI. This CDR3 is 15 amino acids long.

This clonotype occurred a few times. The chain uses TRBV5-1 and TRBJ2-5, with D perhaps matching TRBD1 (5 bases). Per the germline V gene, CDR1 is SGHRS and CDR2 is YFSETQ. Trimming shortened V by 5 bases and J by 2 bases, and 10 bases separated the two germline ends. CDR3 length: 13 residues. The CDR3 DNA follows: TGCGCCAGCAGTCTGCCAGGGCAAGAGACCCAGTACTTC. Encoded protein: CASSLPGQETQYF.

This clonotype was observed a handful of times. This sequence joins TRBV28 and TRBJ1-1, with TRBD1 matching over 9 bases. The CDR3 has 16 amino acids. Germline V gene sequence: CDR1 MDHEN, CDR2 SYDVKM. After removal of 5 bases from V and 0 bases from J, the junction contained 7 bases not matched to a gene. The CDR3 DNA is TGTGCCAGCAGTCGGGGACAGGGCATTCTGAACACTGAAGCTTTCTTT. This codes for CASSRGQGILNTEAFF.

The genes are TRBV28 and TRBJ2-2; the D gene is possibly TRBD2 (5 bases). The germline CDR1 and CDR2 sequences are MDHEN and SYDVKM. This CDR3 spans 16 amino acids. The V and J ends lost 8 bases and 6 bases respectively, with 22 bases between them. CDR3 residues: CASRRVASFGAGELFF. The CDR3 DNA sequence: TGTGCCAGCCGAAGAGTGGCTAGCTTCGGTGCCGGGGAGCTGTTTTTT.

There are a few counts of this clonotype. V usage is TRBV12-3 or TRBV12-4 and J usage is TRBJ1-3; D is possibly TRBD1 (6 bases). CDR3 length: 14 amino acids. V dropped 6 bases and J dropped 3 bases, with 12 bases sitting between them. CDR3 residues: CASSVTGFGNTIYF. CDR3 DNA: TGTGCCAGCAGCGTCACAGGGTTTGGAAACACCATATATTTT.

V and J are TRBV13 and TRBJ2-1, with D possibly matching TRBD2 (6 bases). The CDR3 is 15 amino acids. Germline V CDR1 and CDR2: PRHDT, FYEKMQ (reference sequence). Between the trimmed V and J ends, which lost 5 bases and 3 bases, there was a span of 14 bases. Written as DNA, the CDR3 is TGTGCCAGCAGCATTGGGACTCCCGTCTACAATGAGCAGTTCTTC. Residues: CASSIGTPVYNEQFF. Full variable domain (outside the CDR3, taken from reference TRBV13 and TRBJ2-1): AAGVIQSPRHLIKEKRETATLKCYPIPRHDTVYWYQQGPGQDPQFLISFYEKMQSDKGSIPDRFSAQQFSDYHSELNMSSLELGDSALYFCASSIGTPVYNEQFFGPGTRLTVL.